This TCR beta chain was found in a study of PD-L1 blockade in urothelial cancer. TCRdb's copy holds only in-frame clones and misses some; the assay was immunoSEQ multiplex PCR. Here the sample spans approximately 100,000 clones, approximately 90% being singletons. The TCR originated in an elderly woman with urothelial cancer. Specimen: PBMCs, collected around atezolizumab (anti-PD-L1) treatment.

CDR3 nucleotide sequence: TGCGCCAGCACTAGGGACAGGGAGAACACTGAAGCTTTCTTT. It is translated as CASTRDRENTEAFF. This chain links TRBV5-1 with TRBJ1-1, with 9 bases aligning to TRBD1. CDR1 and CDR2 (germline): SGHRS, YFSETQ. V was clipped by 6 bases and J by 1 base; unmatched bases: 4. The CDR3 runs to 14 residues.